The 7 T cell receptor beta chains in this list originate from one sample, sequenced in a study of T and B cells in COVID-19 patients (TCRdb year 2020). TRB repertoires were amplified from 250-500 ng of genomic DNA extracted from blood. The listed sequencing device is Illumina MiSeq. Multiplex PCR with BIOMED2 TRB-A/B primer pools was used to amplify the TRB rearrangements. TCRdb reran the public reads through fastp at Q25 and MiXCR, keeping productive beta chains. Every CDR3 protein is listed once, alongside the most common genes and DNA of its rows. The sample table contains around 5,100 distinct CDR3 sequences; only one count was recorded for roughly a quarter of them. The ten largest clones take up roughly a third of the sample. Sequencing used blood. The receptors were sampled from a human donor with active COVID-19.

By frequency in the sample, this clonotype is medium-sized (0.01 to 0.1%). V is TRBV6-6 and J is TRBJ2-1, with D uncertain. The V gene lost 2 bases and the J gene lost 9 bases, with 11 bases spanning the gap. CDR1 and CDR2 (germline): MNHNY, SVGAGI (reference sequence). This CDR3 spans 13 amino acids. The chain's CDR3 is CASSYIVVTEQFF. DNA for the CDR3: TGTGCCAGCAGTTACATTGTCGTTACTGAGCAGTTCTTC.

The DNA of the CDR3 is TGTGCCAGCAGCCCAACAGGGCCCCCGAGCTCCTACAATGAGCAGTTCTTC. It specifies CASSPTGPPSSYNEQFF. The chain is built from TRBV7-6 and TRBJ2-1, with TRBD1 as a possible D gene (6 bases). Germline values: CDR1 SGHVS, CDR2 FNYEAQ. The CDR3 length is 17 residues. V was pared by 5 bases and J by 0 bases, with 17 bases between.

As regards this clonotype: A much bigger clone sits one base away, suggesting this may be a read error. The V and J genes are TRBV6-5 and TRBJ2-1; D is perhaps TRBD1 (6 bases). The CDR3 extends over 13 amino acids. Germline-derived CDR1 and CDR2 are MNHEY and SVGAGI. V was shortened by 4 bases and J by 6 bases, with 10 bases between the two germline ends. CDR3 residues: CASSSQGFNEQFF. As DNA, the CDR3 is TGTGCCAGCAGTTCACAGGGTTTCAATGAGCAGTTCTTC.

There are a few counts of this clonotype. V and J are TRBV4-3 and TRBJ1-4, with D hard to call. The CDR3 is 14 residues long. V lost 0 bases, J lost 7 bases, and 9 bases lay in between. Looked up from germline, CDR1 is LGHNA and CDR2 is YSLEER. The CDR3, as DNA: TGCGCCAGCAGCCAAGATCTTGGGCGTGAAAAACTGTTTTTT. The encoded protein is CASSQDLGREKLFF.

This clonotype ranks as medium-sized. V is TRBV11-1 and J is TRBJ2-1; no clear D. Deletions cut 5 bases from V and 0 bases from J, with 11 bases between. The CDR3 contains 15 residues. The germline V gene encodes CDR1 SGHAT and CDR2 FQDESV (reference sequence). This chain's CDR3 is CASSPSTSSYNEQFF. The DNA of the CDR3 is TGTGCCAGCAGCCCGTCAACAAGCTCCTACAATGAGCAGTTCTTC. The entire variable domain, with the rest obtained from reference TRBV11-1 and TRBJ2-1, is as follows: EAEVAQSPRYKITEKSQAVAFWCDPISGHATLYWYRQILGQGPELLVQFQDESVVDDSQLPKDRFSAERLKGVDSTLKIQPAELGDSAMYLCASSPSTSSYNEQFFGPGTRLTVL.

This chain joins TRBV20-1 and TRBJ2-2; TRBD2 matches at 8 bases. CDR1 DFQATT and CDR2 SNEGSKA come from the germline V gene (reference sequence). The CDR3 sequence is 15 residues long. V trimming: 0 bases; J trimming: 7 bases; junction bases outside the gene matches: 7. The DNA for the CDR3 is TGCAGTGCTAGAGATGGACGGGGGGGCTTCGGGGAGCTGTTTTTT. Translated: CSARDGRGGFGELFF.

In its sample, this clonotype is medium-sized. The V and J genes are TRBV27 and TRBJ2-1; 7 nucleotides agree with TRBD2. V was pared by 1 base and J by 7 bases, with 10 bases of the junction left unmatched. The CDR3 consists of 16 residues. Germline V gene lookup returns CDR1 MNHEY and CDR2 SMNVEV (reference sequence). CDR3 protein: CASSLWGGVLGNEQFF. CDR3 sequence (DNA): TGTGCCAGCAGTTTATGGGGGGGGGTTCTTGGGAATGAGCAGTTCTTC.